This T cell receptor (beta chain) was observed in a study of blood T cells in healthy people across ages. Study outcomes and limitations: Per million T cells, TCR beta diversity dropped roughly linearly as age increased. With naive T cell percentage, TCR beta diversity showed a strong correlation.

Only a few counts were recorded for this clonotype. What it binds is unknown. Germline lookup yields CDR1 SEHNR and CDR2 FQNEAQ (reference sequence). The CDR3 is made up of 16 amino acids. Trimming pared 5 bases from V and 5 bases from J, leaving 21 bases between. Next came a second PCR, run for about 6 to 12 cycles, which used a sample-barcoded 5' primer along with a J-beta primer mix. Each cDNA molecule, via a template-switch adaptor with 12 random nucleotides, was tagged. TCRdb reprocessed the 5' RACE reads via MiXCR and lists one record per CDR3 protein. Of about 1,600,000 distinct CDR3 sequences listed, approximately 38% are singletons.

The origin of this receptor is a woman aged 18 to 35 in good health. Sample: blood. The chain carries TRBV7-9 and TRBJ1-2, with TRBD1 as a possible D gene (6 bases). The CDR3, as DNA: TGTGCCAGCAGCCGGGACACTACCCCCTCTGGGTATGGCTACACCTTC. Protein product: CASSRDTTPSGYGYTF.